Included here is one TCR beta chain sequence, with context. Sequencing used immunoSEQ multiplex PCR; TCRdb keeps in-frame clones, though not all of them. The profile covers tens of thousands of clones, with about 64% appearing a single time and more than 4.5% taken by the ten largest. The source of the sample is a study of cytotoxic CD8 clonotypes in ibrutinib-treated CLL. Across the study: Partial response was seen in approximately 24 patients and complete response in 2; after median around 72 months, approximately 15 stayed remitted, around 12 progressed. Treatment had run for a median 12 months, range 6 to 36, when response samples were taken.

The germline gives CDR1 WNHNN, CDR2 SYGVQD (reference sequence). CDR3 length equals 18 residues. With 0 bases clipped from V and 3 bases from J, the junction kept 7 bases outside the gene matches. The receptor was derived from a human donor with chronic lymphocytic leukemia. This sequence joins TRBV10-1 and TRBJ2-3; 12 bases agree with TRBD2. The sample here was PBMCs, taken after 12 months of ibrutinib treatment. CDR3 nucleotide sequence: TGCGCCAGCAGTGAGTCGACTGGACTAGCGGGGAGTACAGATACGCAGTATTTT. Translating gives CASSESTGLAGSTDTQYF.